This T cell receptor beta chain was found in a study of blood T cell repertoires in COVID-19. Overall study: Samples of COVID-19 (acute and convalescent) were obtained from the United States, Italy and Spain. The cDNA or gDNA used as material had been derived from T cells, B-cell-depleted T cells, or PBMCs.

This clone showed up just a few times. Only in-frame clones appear in the TCRdb table, and some are missing; sequencing was by immunoSEQ multiplex PCR. The sample shows 120,000 or so clones, over 75% of them seen only once. V lost 0 bases, J lost 5 bases, and 10 bases lay in between. The CDR3 runs 14 residues. CDR1 is MGHRA, CDR2 YSYEKL, per germline. V usage is TRBV4-1 and J usage is TRBJ1-2; possibly TRBD1 for D (5 bases). The TCR sequence derives from a woman older than 75 with active or convalescent COVID-19. The sample was peripheral blood. CDR3 sequence: CASSQDSRGYGYTF. The CDR3 DNA is TGCGCCAGCAGCCAAGATAGTCGGGGGTATGGCTACACCTTC.